This is a list of T cell receptor beta chains from one sample in a study of T cells in Graves' hyperthyroidism and ophthalmopathy. TCRdb analysed the multiplex PCR reads with MiXCR anew, one entry per CDR3 protein. Here the sample spans roughly 800,000 distinct CDR3 sequences, 38% being singletons. Input material: blood. The receptors derive from a man aged 18 to 35 with Graves' hyperthyroidism. Each CDR3 is given with its conserved first and last residue. The D gene is left open where the match is weak. Where a row states a size, it is once, few, many or the class of an expanded clone; other rows omit it.

CDR3nt: TGTGCCAGCAGCTTCGGATCAGCCTATGGCTACACCTTC
CDR3aa: CASSFGSAYGYTF
j_gene: TRBJ1-2
d_gene: -
v_gene: TRBV7-9
abundance: -

CDR3nt: TGTGCCATCAGTTTATACGGCACCGCTAACTATGGCTACACCTTC
CDR3aa: CAISLYGTANYGYTF
j_gene: TRBJ1-2
d_gene: -
v_gene: TRBV10-3
abundance: once

CDR3nt: TGTGCCAGCAGCCAAGACAAGACAGGGGGAGAGACCCAGTACTTC
CDR3aa: CASSQDKTGGETQYF
j_gene: TRBJ2-5
d_gene: TRBD1
v_gene: TRBV11-2
abundance: -

CDR3nt: TGCAGTGCTGGCATAAGACAAGAGACCCAGTACTTC
CDR3aa: CSAGIRQETQYF
j_gene: TRBJ2-5
d_gene: -
v_gene: TRBV20-1
abundance: -

CDR3nt: TGTGCCGCCGAACAGGGAAACTTT
CDR3aa: CAAEQGNF
j_gene: TRBJ1-1
d_gene: -
v_gene: TRBV30
abundance: -

CDR3nt: TGTGCCAGCAGCCTACAGGGGACCCCCTCCTATAATTCACCCCTCCACTTT
CDR3aa: CASSLQGTPSYNSPLHF
j_gene: TRBJ1-6
d_gene: TRBD1
v_gene: TRBV13
abundance: few

CDR3nt: TGTGCCAGCAGTCCCGGCACCCTTGATGAAAAACTGTTTTTT
CDR3aa: CASSPGTLDEKLFF
j_gene: TRBJ1-4
d_gene: -
v_gene: TRBV12-3/TRBV12-4
abundance: -

CDR3nt: TGTGCCAGTAGTATCGGGGGATTGATCACTGAAGCTTTCTTT
CDR3aa: CASSIGGLITEAFF
j_gene: TRBJ1-1
d_gene: -
v_gene: TRBV19
abundance: many

CDR3nt: TGTGCCAGCAGCCAACGCGGACCGGGACAGGGGGGGTACGAGCAGTACTTC
CDR3aa: CASSQRGPGQGGYEQYF
j_gene: TRBJ2-7
d_gene: TRBD1
v_gene: TRBV4-2
abundance: -

CDR3nt: TGCAGCGTTCCGAGGCAGCCCCAGCATTTT
CDR3aa: CSVPRQPQHF
j_gene: TRBJ1-5
d_gene: -
v_gene: TRBV29-1
abundance: many

CDR3nt: TGTGCCAGCAGCTTAGATTGGCCGGGTAATGAGCAGTTCTTC
CDR3aa: CASSLDWPGNEQFF
j_gene: TRBJ2-1
d_gene: -
v_gene: TRBV7-7
abundance: -

CDR3nt: TGTGCCAGCAGCTTCTTAACAGGGACGATGAACACTGAAGCTTTCTTT
CDR3aa: CASSFLTGTMNTEAFF
j_gene: TRBJ1-1
d_gene: -
v_gene: TRBV11-2
abundance: once

CDR3nt: TGTGCCAGCAGCTCAGTCGCGGGAGGGGATGAGCAGTACTTC
CDR3aa: CASSSVAGGDEQYF
j_gene: TRBJ2-7
d_gene: TRBD2
v_gene: TRBV7-2
abundance: -

CDR3nt: TGCAGTGCTAGAGATCTCGGGGGCCAGCCAGGCTACACCTTC
CDR3aa: CSARDLGGQPGYTF
j_gene: TRBJ1-2
d_gene: -
v_gene: TRBV20-1
abundance: -

CDR3nt: TGTGCCAGCCGCCTTGATGCGGGGGCCTTCACTGAAGCTTTCTTT
CDR3aa: CASRLDAGAFTEAFF
j_gene: TRBJ1-1
d_gene: -
v_gene: TRBV9
abundance: -

CDR3nt: TGCAGCGCCGGGGTTACCTCTGGAAACACCATATATTTT
CDR3aa: CSAGVTSGNTIYF
j_gene: TRBJ1-3
d_gene: -
v_gene: TRBV29-1
abundance: many

CDR3nt: TGTGCCAGCATACGGGGGATGAACACTGAAGCTTTCTTT
CDR3aa: CASIRGMNTEAFF
j_gene: TRBJ1-1
d_gene: -
v_gene: TRBV6-5
abundance: -

CDR3nt: TGTGCCAGCAGCTTCCGGACAGGGTCCGAGCAGTACTTC
CDR3aa: CASSFRTGSEQYF
j_gene: TRBJ2-7
d_gene: TRBD1
v_gene: TRBV7-9
abundance: many

CDR3nt: TGCGCCAGCAGCTTGGAGGACCGAACGGGTTACGAGCAGTACTTC
CDR3aa: CASSLEDRTGYEQYF
j_gene: TRBJ2-7
d_gene: -
v_gene: TRBV5-1
abundance: -

CDR3nt: TGTGCCAGCAGTGAACAGGGTCCTTTCGAGCAGTACTTC
CDR3aa: CASSEQGPFEQYF
j_gene: TRBJ2-7
d_gene: -
v_gene: TRBV25-1
abundance: many

CDR3nt: TGTGCCAGCAGTGGGATGGGGATCGAGCAGTACTTC
CDR3aa: CASSGMGIEQYF
j_gene: TRBJ2-7
d_gene: -
v_gene: TRBV10-3
abundance: -

CDR3nt: TGCGCCAGCAGCCAGGGACAGGGGATCAATGAAGCTTTCTTT
CDR3aa: CASSQGQGINEAFF
j_gene: TRBJ1-1
d_gene: TRBD1
v_gene: TRBV4-1
abundance: few